Shown below are 23 T cell receptor beta chains from a single sample sequenced in a study of blood T cell repertoires in COVID-19. TCRdb's copy holds only in-frame clones and misses some; the assay was immunoSEQ multiplex PCR. This sample has approximately 270,000 clones; 80% to 90% occur once, and the top ten carry under 2.5%. Material: PBMCs or T cells enriched from blood (not recorded which). Every receptor here comes from a woman aged 45-59 years who had recovered from COVID-19.

The CDR3, as DNA: TGTGCCAGCAGTTTAGAAAATCTCCGGGGACAGCCCCAGCATTTT. This codes for CASSLENLRGQPQHF. The V and J genes are TRBV28 and TRBJ1-5, with no clear D. V gave up 2 bases and J gave up 7 bases, with 15 bases separating them. From germline, CDR1 is MDHEN and CDR2 SYDVKM. The CDR3 has 15 residues.

This clone was observed a handful of times. Other DNA sequences within the sample encode an identical CDR3. The chain couples TRBV19 to TRBJ1-1; D remains unclear. The V end was cut by 3 bases, the J end by 0 bases, with 5 bases between. The CDR3 has 13 amino acids. In germline, CDR1 is LNHDA, CDR2 SQIVND (reference sequence). CDR3 residues: CASSISLNTEAFF. The CDR3 nucleotides read TGTGCCAGTAGTATCAGTCTGAACACTGAAGCTTTCTTT.

In its sample, this clone was seen a few times. The chain recombines TRBV7-6 with TRBJ1-2; TRBD1 matches at 7 bases. CDR3 length: 13 residues. Germline CDR1 reads SGHVS; CDR2 reads FNYEAQ. Losses at the gene ends were 3 bases for V and 6 bases for J; bases not matched to a gene: 4. In DNA form, the CDR3 reads TGTGCCAGCAGCTTTACAGGGGCGGATGGCTACACCTTC. It translates to CASSFTGADGYTF.

The J gene is TRBJ1-1, the V gene TRBV3-1 (or the pseudogene TRBV3-2); 9 nucleotides line up with TRBD1. The J segment lost 12 bases and the V segment lost 1 base, leaving 6 bases of the junction unmatched. The CDR3 sequence is 13 residues long. Per germline, CDR1 LGHDT and CDR2 YNNKEL (reference sequence). The CDR3 here is CASSQGYRGPTFF. In DNA form, the CDR3 reads TGTGCCAGCAGCCAAGGCTACAGGGGGCCGACTTTCTTT.

V usage is TRBV6-5 and J usage is TRBJ2-7; D remains unclear. V dropped 8 bases and J dropped 0 bases, with 11 bases sitting between them. The CDR3 has 13 amino acids. The germline gives CDR1 MNHEY, CDR2 SVGAGI. The CDR3 reads CASGRFSSYEQYF. The CDR3 bases are TGTGCCAGCGGCAGGTTCAGCTCCTACGAGCAGTACTTC.

The chain couples TRBV6-5 to TRBJ2-7, with 7 nucleotides matching TRBD2. The CDR3 runs 15 residues. Trimming removed 0 bases from V and 4 bases from J; junction bases left unmatched: 6. Germline values: CDR1 MNHEY, CDR2 SVGAGI. Here the CDR3 reads CASSYSNLRGYEQYF. CDR3 nucleotides: TGTGCCAGCAGTTACTCGAATTTGCGGGGGTACGAGCAGTACTTC.

The V gene is TRBV19, the J gene TRBJ1-1, with 7 bases identical to TRBD1. The J segment lost 1 base and the V segment lost 3 bases, leaving 5 bases of the junction unmatched. The CDR3 is made up of 15 amino acids. In germline, CDR1 is LNHDA, CDR2 SQIVND (reference sequence). CDR3 coding DNA: TGTGCCAGTAGTATGACGGGGACAGAGAACACTGAAGCTTTCTTT. It encodes CASSMTGTENTEAFF.

The V call is TRBV3-1 (or the pseudogene TRBV3-2), the J call TRBJ2-3, with 9 nucleotides matching TRBD1. The J segment lost 6 bases and the V segment lost 4 bases, leaving 11 bases of the junction unmatched. This CDR3 region has 16 residues. CDR1 and CDR2 from the germline V gene are LGHDT and YNNKEL (reference sequence). CDR3 sequence (DNA): TGTGCCAGCAGCCCGCTAACAGGGGGCGCGACCGATACGCAGTATTTT. It encodes CASSPLTGGATDTQYF.

The gene calls are TRBV27 and TRBJ1-1; the D is unclear. Germline CDR1 MNHEY, CDR2 SMNVEV (reference sequence). V lost 2 bases and J lost 1, with 11 bases in between. The length of the CDR3 is 15 residues. CDR3 nucleotide sequence: TGTGCCAGCAGTTTAGCGGCTGTGGGGAACACTGAAGCTTTCTTT. This translates into CASSLAAVGNTEAFF.

This clone was seen only once. The chain couples TRBV11-2 to TRBJ2-1, with 8 positions matching TRBD2. The trim removed 1 base at V and 4 bases at J, leaving 6 bases unmatched. Germline lookup yields CDR1 SGHAT and CDR2 FQNNGV. This CDR3 is 16 amino acids long. Here the CDR3 DNA reads TGTGCCAGCAGCTTAGTATCCGGGAGGGGATACAATGAGCAGTTCTTC. Its translation: CASSLVSGRGYNEQFF.

The chain joins TRBV28 to TRBJ2-3; tentative D call: TRBD1 (5 bases). CDR1 MDHEN and CDR2 SYDVKM come from the germline V gene. The CDR3 length is 18 residues. Trimming stripped 2 bases from V and 2 bases from J, with 20 bases between. Here the CDR3 DNA reads TGTGCCAGCAGTTTAGCAGGGCCGAGCAATACCTACACAGATACGCAGTATTTT. Translation: CASSLAGPSNTYTDTQYF.

In its sample, this clone was seen once. The chain joins TRBV9 to TRBJ2-5; the D gene is possibly TRBD1 (6 bases). Trimming shortened V by 1 base and J by 5 bases, and 24 bases separated the two germline ends. Germline V gene sequence: CDR1 SGDLS, CDR2 YYNGEE. The CDR3 extends over 18 amino acids. In DNA, the CDR3 is TGTGCCAGCAGCGTACCCTTAGTGGGGGCAGGGTATTCGGAGACCCAGTACTTC. Translation: CASSVPLVGAGYSETQYF.

V is TRBV3-1 (or the pseudogene TRBV3-2) and J is TRBJ1-5, with 10 bases fitting TRBD1. The CDR3 covers 16 residues. Germline CDR1 is LGHDT and CDR2 is YNNKEL (reference sequence). Trimming cost V 3 bases and J 2 bases; bases outside gene matches: 4. As DNA, the CDR3 is TGTGCCAGCAGCCAGGCTGGGACAGGGGGCAATCAGCCCCAGCATTTT. Protein: CASSQAGTGGNQPQHF.

This clone was detected only once. The chain has TRBV29-1 and TRBJ2-3; TRBD2 matches at 8 bases. Germline V gives CDR1 SQVTM, CDR2 ANQGSEA. CDR3 size: 18 residues. J was trimmed by 4 bases and V by 4 bases; bases with no gene match: 19. CDR3 loop: CSVVSGVRLARKSDTQYF. DNA for the CDR3: TGCAGCGTTGTTTCGGGTGTACGACTAGCGAGAAAATCAGATACGCAGTATTTT.

DNA of the CDR3: TGTGCCAGCCAACCGGGAGGACTCTACGAGCAGTACTTC. It encodes CASQPGGLYEQYF. The rearrangement links TRBV28 to TRBJ2-7; 7 bases map to TRBD2. Germline CDR1 reads MDHEN; CDR2 reads SYDVKM. The length of the CDR3 is 13 residues. Trimming removed 8 bases from V and 3 bases from J; junction bases left unmatched: 7.

This rearrangement joins TRBV7-6 to TRBJ2-1; 11 bases are a match to TRBD2. Germline CDR1 and CDR2: SGHVS and FNYEAQ. This CDR3 region has 18 residues. Trimming took 1 base from V and 5 from J; bases not matched to a gene: 10. The CDR3 nucleotides read TGTGCCAGCAGCTTAGGGTTAGCGGGAGGGCCTGGGAACAATGAGCAGTTCTTC. Encoded protein: CASSLGLAGGPGNNEQFF.

About this clone: Other DNA sequences of this sample code for an identical CDR3. The rearrangement links TRBV6-5 to TRBJ2-7, with 9 bases matching TRBD1. The CDR3 runs 14 residues. V lost 5 bases, J lost 3 bases, and 5 bases stayed unmatched. The germline V gene has CDR1 MNHEY and CDR2 SVGAGI. The DNA of the CDR3 is TGTGCCAGCAGTCTGACAGGGGGGAACTACGAGCAGTACTTC. It specifies CASSLTGGNYEQYF.

The chain joins TRBV6-1 to TRBJ2-1; 8 nucleotides line up with TRBD2. CDR3 length equals 19 residues. Losses at the gene ends were 3 bases for V and 6 bases for J; bases not matched to a gene: 19. Germline assignment: CDR1 MNHNS and CDR2 SASEGT. CDR3 nucleotides: TGTGCCAGCAGTGATAGGGGACTAGGCCGTTCCATGGTGCGCAATGAGCAGTTCTTC. It codes for CASSDRGLGRSMVRNEQFF.

This clone was seen a single time. This sample also contains other DNA sequences that code for the same CDR3. The V call is TRBV28, the J call TRBJ2-2, with D maybe TRBD1 (6 bases). The CDR3 consists of 12 residues. Per the germline V gene, CDR1 is MDHEN and CDR2 is SYDVKM. V gave up 6 bases and J gave up 6 bases, with 8 bases separating them. CDR3: CASRAGAGELFF. DNA for the CDR3: TGTGCCAGCAGGGCAGGGGCCGGGGAGCTGTTTTTT.

The genes are TRBV19 and TRBJ1-3, with D perhaps matching TRBD1 (6 bases). The germline V and J ends were trimmed by 6 bases and 0 bases, with 12 bases remaining between them. Germline V gene sequence: CDR1 LNHDA, CDR2 SQIVND (reference sequence). This CDR3 is 15 amino acids long. The CDR3 protein is CASRQDRYSGNTIYF. The CDR3 nucleotides read TGTGCCAGTAGGCAGGACAGATACTCTGGAAACACCATATATTTT.

The V gene is TRBV28, the J gene TRBJ2-3; a weak D match, TRBD2 (6 bases). V lost 5 bases, J lost 3 bases, and 9 bases lay in between. Germline V gives CDR1 MDHEN, CDR2 SYDVKM. This CDR3 has 13 residues. CDR3 sequence (DNA): TGTGCCAGCAGTCCTGGGACTACAGATACGCAGTATTTT. The encoded protein is CASSPGTTDTQYF.

Turning to this clone: The same CDR3 arises from other DNA sequences in this sample as well. The rearrangement links TRBV19 to TRBJ2-7, with D possibly TRBD1 on 6 matching bases. V lost 1 base and J 2 bases, leaving 9 bases between the germline ends. Germline V gene data show CDR1 as LNHDA and CDR2 as SQIVND (reference sequence). This CDR3 is built from 14 residues. The CDR3 is CASSIGGGTYEQYF. The CDR3 nucleotides are TGTGCCAGTAGTATAGGAGGGGGTACCTACGAGCAGTACTTC. Drawing the rest from reference TRBV19 and TRBJ2-7, the complete variable domain is DGGITQSPKYLFRKEGQNVTLSCEQNLNHDAMYWYRQDPGQGLRLIYYSQIVNDFQKGDIAEGYSVSREKKESFPLTVTSAQKNPTAFYLCASSIGGGTYEQYFGPGTRLTVT.

This chain connects TRBV28 to TRBJ2-1; TRBD2 might be the D (5 bases). The CDR3 consists of 12 residues. V was shortened by 10 bases and J by 0 bases, with 7 bases between the two germline ends. The V gene's germline CDR1 is MDHEN and CDR2 SYDVKM. The CDR3 protein is CAMGSSYNEQFF. Written as DNA, the CDR3 is TGTGCCATGGGGAGCTCCTACAATGAGCAGTTCTTC.